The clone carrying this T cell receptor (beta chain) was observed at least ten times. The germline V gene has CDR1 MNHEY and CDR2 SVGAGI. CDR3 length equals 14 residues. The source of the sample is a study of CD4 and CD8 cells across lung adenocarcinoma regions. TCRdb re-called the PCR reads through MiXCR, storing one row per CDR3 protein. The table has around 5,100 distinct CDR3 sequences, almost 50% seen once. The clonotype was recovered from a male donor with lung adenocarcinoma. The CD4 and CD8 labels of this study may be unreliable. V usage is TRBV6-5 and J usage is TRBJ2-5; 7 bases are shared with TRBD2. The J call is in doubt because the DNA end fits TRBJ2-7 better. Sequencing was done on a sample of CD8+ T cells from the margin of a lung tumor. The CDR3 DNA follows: TGTGCCAGCTGGCCGACTAGCAGGAATTACGAGCAGTACTTC. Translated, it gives CASWPTSRNYEQYF.